One and the same sample provided the 27 T cell receptor beta chains below, sequenced in a study of shared clonotypes between healthy human individuals. Only in-frame clones appear in the TCRdb table, and some are missing; sequencing was by immunoSEQ multiplex PCR. The sample includes roughly 2 million clones, approximately 95% of them seen just once. Sequencing was carried out using naive CD4+ T cells sorted from blood. The subset here: CD45RA+ positively selected. Receptors were obtained from a man between 18 and 35 years old in good health.

This rearrangement joins TRBV4-1 to TRBJ2-7; TRBD2 aligns across 7 bases. V lost 1 base, J lost 6 bases, and 9 bases stayed unmatched. Germline CDR1 reads MGHRA; CDR2 reads YSYEKL. The CDR3 runs 15 residues. The CDR3 DNA reads TGCGCCAGCAGCCAAGTTTGGCGGGAGCCGGGCGAGCAGTACTTC. Translated, it gives CASSQVWREPGEQYF.

The V and J genes are TRBV2 and TRBJ2-7; D is unresolved. The CDR3 extends over 15 amino acids. V was pared by 5 bases and J by 0 bases, with 14 bases between. Germline V CDR1 and CDR2: SNHLY, FYNNEI. CDR3 sequence reads: CASSSPLRSSYEQYF. CDR3 nucleotide sequence: TGTGCCAGCAGTTCCCCTCTACGGTCCTCCTACGAGCAGTACTTC.

This chain links TRBV6-6 with TRBJ1-3; unclear D gene. Trimming removed 10 bases from V and 3 bases from J, with 10 bases in between. The CDR3 totals 12 residues. Germline assignment: CDR1 MNHNY and CDR2 SVGAGI (reference sequence). DNA for the CDR3: TGTGCCATCTCGCCAGGTGGAAACACCATATATTTT. This sequence encodes CAISPGGNTIYF.

The chain combines TRBV30 with TRBJ1-2, with 8 bases fitting TRBD1. From germline, CDR1 is GTSNPN and CDR2 SVGIG (reference sequence). V shed 2 bases and J 8 bases; nucleotides not matched to a gene: 7. The CDR3 contains 13 residues. CDR3 in amino acids: CAWSSGGPRGYTF. The CDR3 DNA follows: TGTGCCTGGAGTTCAGGGGGCCCGCGCGGCTACACCTTC.

This chain connects TRBV4-3 to TRBJ2-3; 9 bases align to TRBD2. Germline lookup yields CDR1 LGHNA and CDR2 YSLEER. With V trimmed by 5 bases and J by 4 bases, 4 bases remained unmatched. The CDR3 spans 14 residues. The chain's CDR3 is CASSLAGAADTQYF. The CDR3, as DNA: TGCGCCAGCAGCTTAGCGGGAGCGGCAGATACGCAGTATTTT.

The chain recombines TRBV11-2 with TRBJ1-1; tentatively, D is TRBD1 (5 bases). The length of the CDR3 is 13 residues. Deletions cut 3 bases from V and 8 bases from J, with 13 bases between. CDR1 is SGHAT and CDR2 is FQNNGV in the germline V gene. DNA of the CDR3: TGTGCCAGCAGCTTCGGGGTAGCAGGGGAAGCTTTCTTT. As protein: CASSFGVAGEAFF.

CDR3 sequence: CASSGSGTAYGYTF. The DNA for the CDR3 is TGTGCCAGCAGTGGGTCAGGGACGGCTTATGGCTACACCTTC. The gene calls are TRBV6-5 and TRBJ1-2; weak D call: TRBD1 (5 bases). V was shortened by 5 bases and J by 5 bases, with 15 bases between the two germline ends. Germline V lookup: CDR1 MNHEY, CDR2 SVGAGI. The CDR3 runs 14 residues.

The chain carries TRBV5-1 and TRBJ2-2, with 8 bases identical to TRBD1. The CDR3 has 16 amino acids. Trimming took 6 bases from V and 4 from J; bases not matched to a gene: 11. Germline lookup yields CDR1 SGHRS and CDR2 YFSETQ. In DNA form, the CDR3 reads TGCGCCAGCACCCCAGGGGGCCTGGGGAGCACCGGGGAGCTGTTTTTT. This gives the protein CASTPGGLGSTGELFF.

J is TRBJ1-1 and V is TRBV30; the D is unclear. This CDR3 is 13 amino acids long. CDR1 and CDR2 from the germline V gene are GTSNPN and SVGIG (reference sequence). Trimming took 1 base from V and 5 from J, leaving 11 bases between them. CDR3 sequence: CAWSGRAGTEAFF. For the CDR3, the DNA is TGTGCCTGGAGTGGTCGGGCGGGGACTGAAGCTTTCTTT.

The rearrangement joins TRBV10-3 to TRBJ2-5; D not resolved. Trimming stripped 2 bases from V and 0 bases from J, with 1 base between. CDR1 ENHRY and CDR2 SYGVKD come from the germline V gene. The CDR3 runs 12 residues. CDR3 residues: CAISENQETQYF. The CDR3 DNA reads TGTGCCATCAGTGAGAACCAAGAGACCCAGTACTTC.

This clone was seen a single time. This chain links TRBV5-8 with TRBJ2-7; 7 nucleotides match TRBD2. Germline CDR1 is SGHTS and CDR2 is YDEGEE. This CDR3 is built from 13 residues. Trimming removed 4 bases from V and 3 bases from J; junction bases left unmatched: 4. The CDR3 is CASSPGRGYEQYF. CDR3 bases: TGTGCCAGCAGCCCAGGGAGGGGCTACGAGCAGTACTTC.

Turning to this clone: Germline and junction disagree at one end, which may indicate a read error. This chain joins TRBV6-1 and TRBJ1-1, with D perhaps matching TRBD1 (5 bases). There are 13 residues in the CDR3. Per the germline V gene, CDR1 is MNHNS and CDR2 is SASEGT. CDR3 protein: CASTEVRGTEAFF. The CDR3 DNA reads TGTGCCAGCACTGAAGTTAGGGGCACTGAAGCTTTCTTT.

The chain joins TRBV6-4 to TRBJ2-2; 7 bases fit TRBD2. The ends lost 4 bases at V and 0 bases at J; junction bases unmatched: 5. Germline V gives CDR1 MRHNA, CDR2 SNTAGT. CDR3 length: 16 amino acids. In nucleotides, the CDR3 is TGTGCCAGCAGTGCCCTCCTAGCGGCGAACACCGGGGAGCTGTTTTTT. It translates to CASSALLAANTGELFF.

The J gene is TRBJ2-7, the V gene TRBV27; 7 nucleotides match TRBD1. Germline V CDR1 and CDR2: MNHEY, SMNVEV (reference sequence). The CDR3 is 15 residues long. V gave up 5 bases and J gave up 3 bases; unmatched junction bases: 10. The CDR3 here is CASSPSGTVIYEQYF. CDR3 nucleotides: TGTGCCAGCAGTCCATCCGGGACAGTAATCTACGAGCAGTACTTC.

The rearrangement links TRBV5-5 to TRBJ2-2; D call uncertain. Trimming left V 4 bases short and J 2 bases short, with 6 bases between. Germline CDR1 is SGHKS and CDR2 is YYEKEE (reference sequence). The CDR3 is made up of 13 amino acids. This chain's CDR3 is CASSGVNTGELFF. The CDR3 DNA reads TGTGCCAGCAGCGGGGTTAACACCGGGGAGCTGTTTTTT.

The chain employs TRBV5-8 and TRBJ2-2; the match to TRBD2 covers 8 bases. In germline, CDR1 is SGHTS, CDR2 YDEGEE. The trim removed 4 bases at V and 5 bases at J, leaving 4 bases unmatched. The CDR3 consists of 14 residues. The CDR3 coding sequence is TGTGCCAGCAGCATAAGCGGGGGTACCGGGGAGCTGTTTTTT. Protein: CASSISGGTGELFF.

The chain recombines TRBV19 with TRBJ2-3; perhaps TRBD1 as D (5 bases). The CDR3 has 16 amino acids. CDR1 is LNHDA and CDR2 is SQIVND in the germline V gene (reference sequence). Trimming pared 8 bases from V and 0 bases from J, leaving 18 bases between. This CDR3 reads CASAAGNLLSTDTQYF. The CDR3 nucleotides read TGTGCCAGTGCAGCAGGGAACCTTTTGAGCACAGATACGCAGTATTTT.

The rearrangement uses TRBV6-6 and TRBJ2-7, with TRBD2 matching over 8 bases. Germline lookup yields CDR1 MNHNY and CDR2 SVGAGI (reference sequence). With 7 bases clipped from V and 7 bases from J, the junction kept 9 bases outside the gene matches. This CDR3 comprises 13 residues. CDR3 amino acids: CASTQSGSQEQYF. Here the CDR3 DNA reads TGTGCCAGCACCCAGAGCGGGAGTCAAGAGCAGTACTTC.

Worth noting for this clone: The sample holds other DNA sequences that translate to the same CDR3. The V and J genes are TRBV28 and TRBJ2-2, with D maybe TRBD1 (7 bases). The CDR3 is 16 amino acids. The germline V gene encodes CDR1 MDHEN and CDR2 SYDVKM. The ends were cut back, 6 bases at V and 4 bases at J, with 18 bases in the middle. The CDR3, as DNA: TGTGCCAGCAGCCCACCTCGCCAGGGGGGCACCGGGGAGCTGTTTTTT. It is translated as CASSPPRQGGTGELFF.

The chain combines TRBV29-1 with TRBJ2-2, with 14 bases fitting TRBD2. The CDR3 contains 16 residues. The V and J ends lost 6 bases and 7 bases, in that order; junction bases with no gene match: 10. Looked up from germline, CDR1 is SQVTM and CDR2 is ANQGSEA. The CDR3 here is CSVGGTSGRISGELFF. In DNA form, the CDR3 reads TGCAGCGTGGGAGGGACTAGCGGGAGAATTAGCGGGGAGCTGTTTTTT.

J is TRBJ2-7 and V is TRBV25-1, with 7 bases that match TRBD1. This CDR3 spans 15 amino acids. J was trimmed by 6 bases and V by 4 bases; bases with no gene match: 12. The germline V gene encodes CDR1 MGHDK and CDR2 SYGVNS. This CDR3 reads CASSGMGQFGFEQYF. As DNA, the CDR3 is TGTGCCAGCAGTGGTATGGGACAGTTTGGTTTCGAGCAGTACTTC.

As concerns this clone: Other DNA variants within this sample encode the same CDR3. J is TRBJ2-1 and V is TRBV20-1; D is unresolved. Trimming pared 5 bases from V and 5 bases from J, leaving 4 bases between. The germline V gene encodes CDR1 DFQATT and CDR2 SNEGSKA (reference sequence). The CDR3 is 10 amino acids. The CDR3 protein is CSALNNEQFF. The CDR3 DNA reads TGCAGTGCTCTAAACAATGAGCAGTTCTTC.

A note on this clone: The sample contains more than one DNA sequence encoding this CDR3. V is TRBV5-4 and J is TRBJ1-2; possibly TRBD1 for D (5 bases). The CDR3 covers 14 residues. Germline-derived CDR1 and CDR2 are SGHNT and YYREEE (reference sequence). V was cut by 0 bases and J by 3 bases, with 9 bases left in between. Here the CDR3 reads CASSLVGGDYGYTF. In DNA form, the CDR3 reads TGTGCCAGCAGCTTGGTCGGGGGAGACTATGGCTACACCTTC.

The genes are TRBV19 and TRBJ1-5; D uncertain. Trimming left V 5 bases short and J 7 bases short, with 12 bases between. Germline CDR1 and CDR2: LNHDA and SQIVND (reference sequence). The CDR3 spans 13 residues. In DNA, the CDR3 is TGTGCCAGTAGTGCCGACATTGGCCAGCCCCAGCATTTT. This codes for CASSADIGQPQHF.

The CDR3 DNA sequence: TGTGCCAGCAGTTCTTCCGGGACTAGCGGGGGGCTCCCCTACGAGCAGTACTTC. Its protein is CASSSSGTSGGLPYEQYF. The chain couples TRBV27 to TRBJ2-7, with TRBD2 identical over 15 bases. Germline CDR1 reads MNHEY; CDR2 reads SMNVEV (reference sequence). This CDR3 has 18 residues. With V trimmed by 4 bases and J by 2 bases, 9 bases remained unmatched.

This clone was seen a single time. The rearrangement uses TRBV9 and TRBJ2-5; no reliable D call. V lost 0 bases and J lost 2, with 5 bases in between. The CDR3 covers 13 residues. Germline CDR1 is SGDLS and CDR2 is YYNGEE. The CDR3 loop is CASSVGRQETQYF. CDR3 in DNA: TGTGCCAGCAGCGTAGGACGGCAAGAGACCCAGTACTTC.

The J gene is TRBJ2-3, the V gene TRBV15; the match to TRBD2 covers 10 bases. The ends lost 0 bases at V and 6 bases at J; junction bases unmatched: 9. Germline V CDR1 and CDR2: LNHNV, YYDKDF (reference sequence). The CDR3 is made up of 17 amino acids. CDR3 sequence (DNA): TGTGCCACCAGCAGAGACACTAGCGGGGTCTTAGCGGATACGCAGTATTTT. Its translation is CATSRDTSGVLADTQYF.